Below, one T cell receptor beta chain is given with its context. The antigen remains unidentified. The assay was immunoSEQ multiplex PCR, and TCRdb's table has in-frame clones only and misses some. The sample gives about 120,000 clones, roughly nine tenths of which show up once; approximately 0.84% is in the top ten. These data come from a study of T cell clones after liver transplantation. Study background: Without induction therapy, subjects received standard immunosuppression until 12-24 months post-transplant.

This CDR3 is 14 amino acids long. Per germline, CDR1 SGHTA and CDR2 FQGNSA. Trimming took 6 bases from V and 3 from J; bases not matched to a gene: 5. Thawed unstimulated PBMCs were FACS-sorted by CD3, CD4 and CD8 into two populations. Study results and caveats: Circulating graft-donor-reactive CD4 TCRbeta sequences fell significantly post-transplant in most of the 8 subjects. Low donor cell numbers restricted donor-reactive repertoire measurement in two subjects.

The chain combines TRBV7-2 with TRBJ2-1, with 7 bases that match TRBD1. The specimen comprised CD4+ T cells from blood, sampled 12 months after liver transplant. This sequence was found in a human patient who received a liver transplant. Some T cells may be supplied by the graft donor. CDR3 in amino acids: CASRIQGYYNEQFF. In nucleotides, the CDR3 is TGTGCCAGCAGGATACAGGGGTACTACAATGAGCAGTTCTTC.